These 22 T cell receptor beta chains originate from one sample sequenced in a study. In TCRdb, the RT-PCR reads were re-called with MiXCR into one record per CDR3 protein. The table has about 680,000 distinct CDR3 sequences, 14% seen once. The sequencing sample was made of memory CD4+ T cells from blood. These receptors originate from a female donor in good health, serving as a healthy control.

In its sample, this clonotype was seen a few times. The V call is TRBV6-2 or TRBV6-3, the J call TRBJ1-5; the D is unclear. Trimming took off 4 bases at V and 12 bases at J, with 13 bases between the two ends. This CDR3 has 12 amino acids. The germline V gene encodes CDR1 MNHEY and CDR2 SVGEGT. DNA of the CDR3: TGTGCCAGCAGTTGGGGTTGGCGGGACCAGCATTTT. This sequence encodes CASSWGWRDQHF.

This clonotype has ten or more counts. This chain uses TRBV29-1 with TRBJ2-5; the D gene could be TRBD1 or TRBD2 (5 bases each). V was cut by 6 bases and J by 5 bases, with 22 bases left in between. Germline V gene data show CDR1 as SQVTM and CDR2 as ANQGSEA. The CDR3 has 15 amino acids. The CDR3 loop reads CSVREGAGPWETQYF. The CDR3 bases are TGCAGCGTCCGGGAAGGGGCAGGGCCCTGGGAGACCCAGTACTTC.

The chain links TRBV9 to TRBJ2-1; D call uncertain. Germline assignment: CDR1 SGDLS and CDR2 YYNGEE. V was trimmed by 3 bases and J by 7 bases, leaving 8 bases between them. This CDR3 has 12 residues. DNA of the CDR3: TGTGCCAGCAGCGCCCTGCTAAATGAGCAGTTCTTC. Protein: CASSALLNEQFF.

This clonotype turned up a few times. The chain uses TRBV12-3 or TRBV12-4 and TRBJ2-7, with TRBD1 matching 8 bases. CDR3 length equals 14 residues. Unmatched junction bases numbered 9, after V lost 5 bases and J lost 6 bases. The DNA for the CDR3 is TGTGCCAGCAGTGGGCCGGGACAGGTGGCCGAGCAGTACTTC. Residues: CASSGPGQVAEQYF.

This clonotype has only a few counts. DNA for the CDR3: TGCAGCGGCCGGGGGGACTCTAGCCCAGATACGCAGTATTTT. Translating gives CSGRGDSSPDTQYF. This chain connects TRBV29-1 to TRBJ2-3, with 7 bases aligning to TRBD2. The length of the CDR3 is 14 residues. Trimming at V came to 7 bases and at J to 4 bases, leaving 11 bases not matched to a gene. Germline-derived CDR1 and CDR2 are SQVTM and ANQGSEA.

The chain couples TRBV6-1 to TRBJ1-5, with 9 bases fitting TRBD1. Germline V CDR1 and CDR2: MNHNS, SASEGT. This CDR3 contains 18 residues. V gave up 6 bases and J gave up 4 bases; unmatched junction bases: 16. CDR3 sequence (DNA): TGTGCCAGCAGCGATTGGGGACAGGGATCCGTGCGGAATCAGCCCCAGCATTTT. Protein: CASSDWGQGSVRNQPQHF.

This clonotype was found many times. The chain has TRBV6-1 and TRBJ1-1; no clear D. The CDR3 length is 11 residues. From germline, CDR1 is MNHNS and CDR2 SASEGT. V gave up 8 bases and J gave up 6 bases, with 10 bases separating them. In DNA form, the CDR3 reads TGTGCCAGCCGGTTCTCAGCTGAAGCTTTCTTT. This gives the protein CASRFSAEAFF.

Written as DNA, the CDR3 is TGTGCCTGGGAACAGGGGGCGGGTCAGCCCCAGCATTTT. Translating gives CAWEQGAGQPQHF. This sequence joins TRBV30 and TRBJ1-5, with 9 bases lining up with TRBD1. Looked up from germline, CDR1 is GTSNPN and CDR2 is SVGIG (reference sequence). V was pared by 5 bases and J by 6 bases, with 5 bases of the junction left unmatched. The CDR3 length is 13 residues. Full variable domain (missing parts from reference TRBV30 and TRBJ1-5): SQTIHQWPATLVQPVGSPLSLECTVEGTSNPNLYWYRQAAGRGLQLLFYSVGIGQISSEVPQNLSASRPQDRQFILSSKKLLLSDSGFYLCAWEQGAGQPQHFGDGTRLSIL.

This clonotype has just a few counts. The CDR3 spells CASSQERVFYGYTF. The CDR3 DNA sequence: TGCGCCAGCAGCCAAGAAAGGGTTTTCTATGGCTACACCTTC. The chain uses TRBV4-3 and TRBJ1-2, with D unclear. CDR1 is LGHNA and CDR2 is YSLEER in the germline V gene. V shed 0 bases and J shed 4 bases, with 9 bases lying between them. The length of the CDR3 is 14 residues.

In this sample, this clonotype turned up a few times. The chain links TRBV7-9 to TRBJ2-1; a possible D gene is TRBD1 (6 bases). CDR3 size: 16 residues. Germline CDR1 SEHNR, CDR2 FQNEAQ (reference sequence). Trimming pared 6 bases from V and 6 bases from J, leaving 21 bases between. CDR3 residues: CASSRERQDQFNEQFF. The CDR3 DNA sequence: TGTGCCAGCAGTCGTGAACGACAGGATCAATTCAATGAGCAGTTCTTC.

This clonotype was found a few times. The CDR3 DNA sequence: TGTGCCACCAGTGATCGACAGGGGGCTTTCAAGACCCAGTACTTC. Protein sequence: CATSDRQGAFKTQYF. The rearrangement joins TRBV24-1 to TRBJ2-5; 10 nucleotides match TRBD1. CDR3 length: 15 residues. The V and J ends lost 3 bases and 6 bases, in that order; junction bases with no gene match: 6. The germline V gene encodes CDR1 KGHDR and CDR2 SFDVKD.

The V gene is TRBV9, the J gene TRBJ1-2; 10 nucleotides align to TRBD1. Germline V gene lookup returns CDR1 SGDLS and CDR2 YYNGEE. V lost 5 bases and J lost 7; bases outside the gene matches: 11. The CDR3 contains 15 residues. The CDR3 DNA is TGTGCCAGCAGATCTCCCGGGACAGGGGTCGGTGGCTACACCTTC. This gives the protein CASRSPGTGVGGYTF.

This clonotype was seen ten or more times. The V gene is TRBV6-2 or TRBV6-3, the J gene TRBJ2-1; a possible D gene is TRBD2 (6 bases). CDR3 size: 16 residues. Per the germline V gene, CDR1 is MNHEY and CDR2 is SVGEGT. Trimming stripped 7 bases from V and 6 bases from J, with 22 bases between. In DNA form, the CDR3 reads TGTGCCAGCAACCCGCTGGCGGGAAAGACCTCCAATGAGCAGTTCTTC. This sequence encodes CASNPLAGKTSNEQFF.

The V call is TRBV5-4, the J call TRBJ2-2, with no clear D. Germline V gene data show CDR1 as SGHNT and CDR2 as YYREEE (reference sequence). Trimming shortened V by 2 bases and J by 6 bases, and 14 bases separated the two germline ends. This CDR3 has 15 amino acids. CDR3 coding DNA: TGTGCCAGCAGCTTTTTGACGGACCGGCCCGGGGAGCTGTTTTTT. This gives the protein CASSFLTDRPGELFF.

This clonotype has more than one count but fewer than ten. The DNA for the CDR3 is TGTGCCAGCAGTTACCAGGGGAATAGCAATCAGCCCCAGCATTTT. This translates into CASSYQGNSNQPQHF. This chain links TRBV12-3 or TRBV12-4 with TRBJ1-5, with D perhaps TRBD1 (6 bases). The CDR3 has 15 amino acids. V lost 4 bases, J lost 0 bases, and 10 bases lay in between.

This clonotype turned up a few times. CDR3 sequence (DNA): TGTGCCAGCAGTGAAGTCGGGACAGGGAGGATGAACACTGAAGCTTTCTTT. Translating it yields CASSEVGTGRMNTEAFF. V and J are TRBV6-1 and TRBJ1-1; TRBD1 agrees at 9 bases. This CDR3 spans 17 amino acids. Germline CDR1 and CDR2: MNHNS and SASEGT. V gave up 1 base and J gave up 0 bases; unmatched junction bases: 6.

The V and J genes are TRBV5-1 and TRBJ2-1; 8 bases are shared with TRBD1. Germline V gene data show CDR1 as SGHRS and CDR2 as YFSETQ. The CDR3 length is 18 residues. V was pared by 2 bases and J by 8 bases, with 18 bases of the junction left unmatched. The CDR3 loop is CASSLNPNRGQGMDEQFF. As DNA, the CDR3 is TGCGCCAGCAGCTTAAACCCGAACCGTGGACAGGGAATGGATGAGCAGTTCTTC. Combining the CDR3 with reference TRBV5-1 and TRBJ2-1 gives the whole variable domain KAGVTQTPRYLIKTRGQQVTLSCSPISGHRSVSWYQQTPGQGLQFLFEYFSETQRNKGNFPGRFSGRQFSNSRSEMNVSTLELGDSALYLCASSLNPNRGQGMDEQFFGPGTRLTVL.

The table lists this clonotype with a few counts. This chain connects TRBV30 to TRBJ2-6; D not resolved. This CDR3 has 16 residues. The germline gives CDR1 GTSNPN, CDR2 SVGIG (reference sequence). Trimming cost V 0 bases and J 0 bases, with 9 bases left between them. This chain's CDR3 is CAWSVQIYSGANVLTF. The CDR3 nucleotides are TGTGCCTGGAGTGTACAGATTTACTCTGGGGCCAACGTCCTGACTTTC.

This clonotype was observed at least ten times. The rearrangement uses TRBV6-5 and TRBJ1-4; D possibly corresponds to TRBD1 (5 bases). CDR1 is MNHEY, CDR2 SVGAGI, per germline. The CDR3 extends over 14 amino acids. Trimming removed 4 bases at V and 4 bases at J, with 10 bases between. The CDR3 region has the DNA TGTGCCAGCAGTTTACAAAGGGGTAATGAAAAACTGTTTTTT. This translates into CASSLQRGNEKLFF.

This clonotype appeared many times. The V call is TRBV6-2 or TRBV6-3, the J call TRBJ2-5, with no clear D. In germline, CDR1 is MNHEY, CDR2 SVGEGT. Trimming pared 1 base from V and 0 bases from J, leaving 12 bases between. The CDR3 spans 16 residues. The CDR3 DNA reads TGTGCCAGCAGTTACTGGAACGGACCTTACCAAGAGACCCAGTACTTC. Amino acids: CASSYWNGPYQETQYF.

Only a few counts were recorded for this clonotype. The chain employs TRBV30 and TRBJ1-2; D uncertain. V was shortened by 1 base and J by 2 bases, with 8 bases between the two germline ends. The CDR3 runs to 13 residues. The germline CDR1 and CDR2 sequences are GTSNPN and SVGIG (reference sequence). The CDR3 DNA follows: TGTGCCTGGAGTGGGGCAGCGAACTATGGCTACACCTTC. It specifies CAWSGAANYGYTF.

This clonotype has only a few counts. CDR3 amino acids: CASSPEGWRSRQFF. The CDR3 bases are TGTGCCAGCAGCCCAGAGGGATGGAGGAGTCGGCAGTTCTTC. The rearrangement links TRBV7-2 to TRBJ2-1; D might be TRBD2 (5 bases). This CDR3 region has 14 residues. The germline CDR1 and CDR2 sequences are SGHTA and FQGNSA. With 5 bases removed from V and 12 bases from J, the gap between germline ends came to 20 bases. Drawing the rest from reference TRBV7-2 and TRBJ2-1, the complete variable domain is GAGVSQSPSNKVTEKGKDVELRCDPISGHTALYWYRQSLGQGLEFLIYFQGNSAPDKSGLPSDRFSAERTGGSVSTLTIQRTQQEDSAVYLCASSPEGWRSRQFFGPGTRLTVL.